The 2 T cell receptor beta chains reported below all come from one sample, sequenced in a study of cytomegalovirus exposure and HLA in healthy donors. This PCR relied on a set of 60 Vbeta primers and 13 Jbeta primers. TCRdb's copy holds only in-frame clones and misses some; the assay was immunoSEQ multiplex PCR. Among 90,000 to 110,000 clones listed, approximately 86% were seen once. Sequencing input: PBMCs. Receptors were obtained from a man aged 18 to 29 in good health and CMV-seronegative.

The rearrangement links TRBV27 to TRBJ2-7; TRBD2 matches 8 bases. CDR3 length: 13 amino acids. The V and J ends lost 6 bases and 4 bases, in that order; junction bases with no gene match: 5. Germline V CDR1 and CDR2: MNHEY, SMNVEV (reference sequence). CDR3 coding DNA: TGTGCCAGCAGAGACAGCGGGAGATACGAGCAGTACTTC. As protein: CASRDSGRYEQYF.

The chain carries TRBV12-5 and TRBJ2-6; D might be TRBD2 (6 bases). Trimming removed 7 bases at V and 0 bases at J, with 10 bases between. CDR3 length: 15 amino acids. Germline CDR1 reads LGHNT; CDR2 reads FRNRAP. CDR3 sequence reads: CASARGASGANVLTF. The CDR3 bases are TGTGCTAGTGCTCGCGGGGCCTCTGGGGCCAACGTCCTGACTTTC.